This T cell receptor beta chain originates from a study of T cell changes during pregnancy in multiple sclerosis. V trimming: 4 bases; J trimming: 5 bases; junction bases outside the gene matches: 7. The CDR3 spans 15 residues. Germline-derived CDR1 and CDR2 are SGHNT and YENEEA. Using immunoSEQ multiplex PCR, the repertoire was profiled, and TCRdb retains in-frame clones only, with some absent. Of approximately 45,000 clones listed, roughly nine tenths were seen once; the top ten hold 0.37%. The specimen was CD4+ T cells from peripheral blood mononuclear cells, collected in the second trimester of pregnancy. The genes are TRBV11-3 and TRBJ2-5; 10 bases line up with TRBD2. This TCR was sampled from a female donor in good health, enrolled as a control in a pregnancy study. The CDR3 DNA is TGTGCCAGCAGCTCACGGAGTAGCGGGGGGGAGACCCAGTACTTC. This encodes CASSSRSSGGETQYF.